A single sample is the source of the 15 T cell receptor beta chains below, sequenced in a study of graft-versus-host responses after intestinal transplantation. The assay was immunoSEQ multiplex PCR, and TCRdb's table has in-frame clones only and misses some. The table lists over 65,000 clones, approximately 90% of them singletons. Their antigens are not known. The sequenced sample was unstimulated CD8+ T cells sorted from spleen or lymph node cells, obtained before transplant. The receptors were sampled from a human donor who was the organ donor for an intestinal transplant.

J is TRBJ2-1 and V is TRBV4-1; possibly TRBD1 or TRBD2 for D (5 bases each). The CDR3 consists of 13 residues. V was clipped by 0 bases and J by 8 bases, with 8 bases between them. Germline V lookup: CDR1 MGHRA, CDR2 YSYEKL. CDR3 bases: TGCGCCAGCAGCCAAGACCGGGGCCATGAGCAGTTCTTC. It specifies CASSQDRGHEQFF.

The rearrangement links TRBV2 to TRBJ1-2; 10 positions match TRBD1. The CDR3 loop spans 14 amino acids. The ends lost 4 bases at V and 5 bases at J; junction bases unmatched: 4. From germline, CDR1 is SNHLY and CDR2 FYNNEI. This CDR3 reads CASSGTGGDYGYTF. CDR3 in DNA: TGTGCCAGCAGTGGGACAGGGGGGGATTATGGCTACACCTTC.

The chain employs TRBV7-9 and TRBJ2-7; D tentatively reads TRBD1 or TRBD2 (5 bases each). The CDR3 contains 15 residues. V was shortened by 1 base and J by 3 bases, with 13 bases between the two germline ends. From germline, CDR1 is SEHNR and CDR2 FQNEAQ (reference sequence). The CDR3 region is CASSLGGNLGYEQYF. CDR3 coding DNA: TGTGCCAGCAGCTTAGGGGGGAACCTGGGCTACGAGCAGTACTTC.

V gene TRBV6-1 combines with J gene TRBJ1-5; TRBD1 aligns across 8 bases. Trimming took 6 bases from V and 2 from J; bases not matched to a gene: 3. Germline V gives CDR1 MNHNS, CDR2 SASEGT. The CDR3 is 14 residues long. This CDR3 is CASRPGQGNQPQHF. CDR3 nucleotides: TGTGCCAGCAGACCGGGACAGGGCAATCAGCCCCAGCATTTT.

The J gene is TRBJ1-1, the V gene TRBV4-1; 9 bases align to TRBD1. V lost 1 base, J lost 10 bases, and 10 bases stayed unmatched. CDR1 is MGHRA, CDR2 YSYEKL, per germline. The CDR3 is 15 residues long. DNA for the CDR3: TGCGCCAGCAGCCAAGGGGACAGGGTAGATGGTGGAGCTTTCTTT. Amino acids: CASSQGDRVDGGAFF.

The chain is built from TRBV5-6 and TRBJ1-2; D is unresolved. V was trimmed by 5 bases and J by 4 bases, leaving 12 bases between them. The CDR3 has 13 residues. The germline CDR1 and CDR2 sequences are SGHDT and YYEEEE. The CDR3 sequence: CASSYGPSYGYTF. Written as DNA, the CDR3 is TGTGCCAGCAGTTACGGCCCTTCCTATGGCTACACCTTC.

This clone occurred a few times. The chain employs TRBV2 and TRBJ1-4, with D tentatively TRBD1 (5 bases). The CDR3 loop spans 15 amino acids. Trimming removed 1 base from V and 6 bases from J, with 12 bases in between. From germline, CDR1 is SNHLY and CDR2 FYNNEI. The CDR3 region has the DNA TGTGCCAGCAGTGAAGAAGGGGAGCTCGATGAAAAACTGTTTTTT. Protein sequence: CASSEEGELDEKLFF. Together with reference TRBV2 and TRBJ1-4, the CDR3 gives the full variable domain: EPEVTQTPSHQVTQMGQEVILRCVPISNHLYFYWYRQILGQKVEFLVSFYNNEISEKSEIFDDQFSVERPDGSNFTLKIRSTKLEDSAMYFCASSEEGELDEKLFFGSGTQLSVL.

The chain uses TRBV7-6 and TRBJ1-2, with D unclear. V was pared by 4 bases and J by 4 bases, with 10 bases between. Germline values: CDR1 SGHVS, CDR2 FNYEAQ. This CDR3 region has 13 residues. The CDR3 region has the DNA TGTGCCAGCAGCTCAGACACAGCCTATGGCTACACCTTC. Translated: CASSSDTAYGYTF.

As DNA, the CDR3 is TGTGCCTGGTTTACCGGGACTAGCGGGAAAGCGGGGGAGCTGTTTTTT. This gives the protein CAWFTGTSGKAGELFF. This chain joins TRBV30 and TRBJ2-2, with 13 bases identical to TRBD2. There are 16 residues in the CDR3. The germline V gene encodes CDR1 GTSNPN and CDR2 SVGIG (reference sequence). Trimming cost V 5 bases and J 8 bases; bases outside gene matches: 11.

The DNA of the CDR3 is TGTGCAAGTCGCTTAGGGCCCAGCGGGGGGGCGAGTGAGCAGTTCTTC. Amino acids: CASRLGPSGGASEQFF. The chain is built from TRBV12-2 and TRBJ2-1; TRBD2 is the table's D call and was not checked against the DNA. TRBV12-2 counts as a pseudogene. The length of the CDR3 is 16 residues.

In its sample, this clone was seen a few times. The genes are TRBV10-2 and TRBJ1-2, with D unclear. The germline gives CDR1 WSHSY, CDR2 SAAADI. The CDR3 sequence is 12 residues long. With 6 bases removed from V and 4 bases from J, the gap between germline ends came to 9 bases. Here the CDR3 DNA reads TGCGCCAGCAGGGACCTCAGCTATGGCTACACCTTC. It codes for CASRDLSYGYTF.

The chain uses TRBV11-3 and TRBJ2-1, with 7 positions matching TRBD2. The CDR3 spans 13 residues. Germline CDR1 and CDR2: SGHNT and YENEEA. The junction had 8 bases not matched to a gene; V was cut back by 5 bases and J by 10 bases. The CDR3 spells CASSERLAHEQFF. As DNA, the CDR3 is TGTGCCAGCAGCGAGAGACTAGCACACGAGCAGTTCTTC.

This chain joins TRBV7-9 and TRBJ2-5; 7 nucleotides align to TRBD1. The CDR3 spans 14 residues. After removal of 5 bases from V and 2 bases from J, the junction contained 5 bases not matched to a gene. Germline CDR1 is SEHNR and CDR2 is FQNEAQ (reference sequence). DNA for the CDR3: TGTGCCAGCAGCGCCCGGACAGGTCAAGAGACCCAGTACTTC. The encoded protein is CASSARTGQETQYF.

This chain links TRBV5-1 with TRBJ2-2; D perhaps matches TRBD2 (6 bases). Germline CDR1 is SGHRS and CDR2 is YFSETQ. V lost 5 bases and J lost 4, with 15 bases in between. The CDR3 is 15 residues long. The chain's CDR3 is CASSSPGLSTGELFF. CDR3 in DNA: TGCGCCAGCAGTTCGCCGGGACTCAGCACCGGGGAGCTGTTTTTT.

Worth noting for this clone: Other nucleotide sequences from this sample produce the same CDR3. The chain has TRBV30 and TRBJ1-1; D is undetermined. Trimming took off 0 bases at V and 1 base at J, with 6 bases between the two ends. The CDR3 is 13 amino acids. The germline V gene has CDR1 GTSNPN and CDR2 SVGIG (reference sequence). CDR3 region: CAWSVVRNTEAFF. Here the CDR3 DNA reads TGTGCCTGGAGTGTTGTACGGAACACTGAAGCTTTCTTT.